This TCR beta chain was captured by sequencing in a study of Ad26.COV2.S vaccination and SARS-CoV-2 variants. Study findings and constraints: Vaccinated and placebo-treated recipients had similar non-spike TCR breadth. After vaccination, reports described spike-specific CD8+ and CD4+ T cell responses as showing substantial breadth. Vaccinees displayed broader spike-specific TCR repertoires than placebo recipients. Responses of T cells in total may have been underestimated by the TCR breadth and depth analyses.

Details on this clone: Its target is unknown.

Libraries were prepared by immunoSEQ multiplex PCR; TCRdb keeps only in-frame clonotypes and omits some of them. The sample contains about 140,000 clones, about nine tenths of which appear only once. This CDR3 region has 15 residues. The junction had 2 bases not matched to a gene; V was cut back by 4 bases and J by 0 bases. The germline gives CDR1 LGHNA, CDR2 YSLEER. This sample comprised peripheral blood, obtained after recovery from COVID-19. V is TRBV4-3 and J is TRBJ2-2, with 7 bases lining up with TRBD1. This TCR derives from a human donor who had recovered from COVID-19. The chain's CDR3 is CASSRDSANTGELFF. CDR3 DNA: TGCGCCAGCAGCCGGGACAGCGCGAACACCGGGGAGCTGTTTTTT.